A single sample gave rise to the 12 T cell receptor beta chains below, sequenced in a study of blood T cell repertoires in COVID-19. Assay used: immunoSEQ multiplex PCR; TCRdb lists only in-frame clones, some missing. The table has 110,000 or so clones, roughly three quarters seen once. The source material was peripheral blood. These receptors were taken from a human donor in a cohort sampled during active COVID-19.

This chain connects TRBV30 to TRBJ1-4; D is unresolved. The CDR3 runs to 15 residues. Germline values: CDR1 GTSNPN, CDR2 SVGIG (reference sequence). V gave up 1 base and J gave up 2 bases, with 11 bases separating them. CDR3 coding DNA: TGTGCCTGGAGTGGATGGGAGGGTACTAATGAAAAACTGTTTTTT. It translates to CAWSGWEGTNEKLFF.

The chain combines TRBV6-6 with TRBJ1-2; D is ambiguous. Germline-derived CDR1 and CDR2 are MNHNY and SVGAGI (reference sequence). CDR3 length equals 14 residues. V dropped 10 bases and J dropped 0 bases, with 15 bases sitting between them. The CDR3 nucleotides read TGTGCCACCAAACAGCGGGATCCTAACTATGGCTACACCTTC. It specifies CATKQRDPNYGYTF.

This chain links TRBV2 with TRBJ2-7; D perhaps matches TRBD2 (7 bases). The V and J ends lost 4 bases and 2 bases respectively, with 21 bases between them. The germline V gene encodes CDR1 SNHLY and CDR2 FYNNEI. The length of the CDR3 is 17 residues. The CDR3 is CASSVPRGAGETYEQYF. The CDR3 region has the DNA TGTGCCAGCAGTGTGCCCCGGGGGGCGGGGGAGACCTACGAGCAGTACTTC.

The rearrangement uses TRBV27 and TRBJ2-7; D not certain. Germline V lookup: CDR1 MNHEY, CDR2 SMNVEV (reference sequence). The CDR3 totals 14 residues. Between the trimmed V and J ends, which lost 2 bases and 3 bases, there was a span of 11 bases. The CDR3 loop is CASSLGQYDYEQYF. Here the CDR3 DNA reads TGTGCCAGCAGTTTAGGGCAGTACGACTACGAGCAGTACTTC.

CDR3 in DNA: TGCAGCGTCCCGATGGGTCGAGACCTAGGCGGCTACACCTTC. The encoded protein is CSVPMGRDLGGYTF. The rearrangement uses TRBV29-1 and TRBJ1-2; unclear D gene. The CDR3 totals 14 residues. The V gene lost 6 bases and the J gene lost 8 bases, with 22 bases spanning the gap. Germline assignment: CDR1 SQVTM and CDR2 ANQGSEA.

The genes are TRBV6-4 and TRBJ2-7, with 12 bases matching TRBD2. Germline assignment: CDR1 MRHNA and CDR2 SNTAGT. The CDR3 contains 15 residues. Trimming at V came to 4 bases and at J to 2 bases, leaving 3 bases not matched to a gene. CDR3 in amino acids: CASSVTSGGPYEQYF. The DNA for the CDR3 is TGTGCCAGCAGTGTTACTAGCGGGGGGCCCTACGAGCAGTACTTC.

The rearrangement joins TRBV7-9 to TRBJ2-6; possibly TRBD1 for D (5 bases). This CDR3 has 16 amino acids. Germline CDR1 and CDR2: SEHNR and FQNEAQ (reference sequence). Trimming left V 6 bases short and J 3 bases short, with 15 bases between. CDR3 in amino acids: CASSTNQGFGANVLTF. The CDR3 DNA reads TGTGCCAGCAGTACCAACCAGGGTTTTGGGGCCAACGTCCTGACTTTC.

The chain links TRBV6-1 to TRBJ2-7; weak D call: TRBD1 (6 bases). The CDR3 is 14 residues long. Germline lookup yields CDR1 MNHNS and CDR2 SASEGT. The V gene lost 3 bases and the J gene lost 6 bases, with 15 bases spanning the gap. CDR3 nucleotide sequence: TGTGCCAGCAGTGATACAGGGAATGAAAGCGAGCAGTACTTC. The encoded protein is CASSDTGNESEQYF.

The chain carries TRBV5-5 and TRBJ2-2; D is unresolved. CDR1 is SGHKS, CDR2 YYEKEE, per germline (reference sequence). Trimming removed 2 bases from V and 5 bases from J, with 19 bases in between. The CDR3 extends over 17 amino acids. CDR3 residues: CASSFSAETKVTGELFF. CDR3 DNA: TGTGCCAGCAGCTTTAGTGCTGAGACAAAAGTTACCGGGGAGCTGTTTTTT. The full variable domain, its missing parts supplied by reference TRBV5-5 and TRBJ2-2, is DAGVTQSPTHLIKTRGQQVTLRCSPISGHKSVSWYQQVLGQGPQFIFQYYEKEERGRGNFPDRFSARQFPNYSSELNVNALLLGDSALYLCASSFSAETKVTGELFFGEGSRLTVL.

This chain's CDR3 is CASSYLARGPYNEQFF. The CDR3 DNA sequence: TGTGCCAGCAGTTATCTCGCAAGGGGGCCCTACAATGAGCAGTTCTTC. The J gene is TRBJ2-1, the V gene TRBV28, with 7 bases identical to TRBD1. The V gene's germline CDR1 is MDHEN and CDR2 SYDVKM. The ends lost 4 bases at V and 2 bases at J; junction bases unmatched: 8. CDR3 size: 16 residues.

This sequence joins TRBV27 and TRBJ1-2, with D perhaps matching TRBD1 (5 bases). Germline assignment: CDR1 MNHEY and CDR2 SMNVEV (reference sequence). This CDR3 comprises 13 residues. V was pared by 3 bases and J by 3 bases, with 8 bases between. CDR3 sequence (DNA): TGTGCCAGCAGTTTGTGGGGGGACTATGGCTACACCTTC. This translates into CASSLWGDYGYTF.

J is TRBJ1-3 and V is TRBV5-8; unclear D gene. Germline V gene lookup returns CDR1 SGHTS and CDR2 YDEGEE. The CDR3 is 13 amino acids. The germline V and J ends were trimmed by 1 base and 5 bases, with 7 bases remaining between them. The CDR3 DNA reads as TGTGCCAGCAGCTTGAGCTTGAGAAACACCATATATTTT. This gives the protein CASSLSLRNTIYF.